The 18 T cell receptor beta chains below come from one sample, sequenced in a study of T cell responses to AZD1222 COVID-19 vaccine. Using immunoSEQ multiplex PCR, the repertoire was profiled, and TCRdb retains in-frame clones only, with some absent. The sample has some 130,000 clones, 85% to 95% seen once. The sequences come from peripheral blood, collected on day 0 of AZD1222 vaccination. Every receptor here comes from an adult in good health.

As DNA, the CDR3 is TGTGCCAGTCGAACGGGGTTTAACAATCAGCCCCAGCATTTT. Translated, it gives CASRTGFNNQPQHF. The rearrangement uses TRBV19 and TRBJ1-5; D is ambiguous. This CDR3 region has 14 residues. V gave up 8 bases and J gave up 3 bases, with 14 bases separating them. Germline-derived CDR1 and CDR2 are LNHDA and SQIVND (reference sequence).

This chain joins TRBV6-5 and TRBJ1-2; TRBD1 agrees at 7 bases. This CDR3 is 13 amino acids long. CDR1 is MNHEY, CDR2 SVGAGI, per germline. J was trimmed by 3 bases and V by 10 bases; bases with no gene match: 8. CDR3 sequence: CATTGQPYYGYTF. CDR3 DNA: TGTGCCACCACGGGACAGCCTTACTATGGCTACACCTTC.

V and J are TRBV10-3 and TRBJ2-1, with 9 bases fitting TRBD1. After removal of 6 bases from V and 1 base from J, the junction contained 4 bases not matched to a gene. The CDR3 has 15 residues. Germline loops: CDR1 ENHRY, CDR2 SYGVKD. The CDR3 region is CAIRGDRESYNEQFF. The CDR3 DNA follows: TGTGCCATCAGAGGGGACAGGGAGTCCTACAATGAGCAGTTCTTC.

The CDR3 DNA reads as TGTGCCAGCAGCTTAGGAGGGGGGAGCTCCTACGAGCAGTACTTC. It translates to CASSLGGGSSYEQYF. The chain couples TRBV7-6 to TRBJ2-7; TRBD1 or TRBD2 may be the D gene (6 bases each). Germline V gene data show CDR1 as SGHVS and CDR2 as FNYEAQ. The ends were cut back, 1 base at V and 0 bases at J, with 10 bases in the middle. The CDR3 has 15 residues. The whole variable domain, remainder taken from reference TRBV7-6 and TRBJ2-7, is GAGVSQSPRYKVTKRGQDVALRCDPISGHVSLYWYRQALGQGPEFLTYFNYEAQQDKSGLPNDRFSAERPEGSISTLTIQRTEQRDSAMYRCASSLGGGSSYEQYFGPGTRLTVT.

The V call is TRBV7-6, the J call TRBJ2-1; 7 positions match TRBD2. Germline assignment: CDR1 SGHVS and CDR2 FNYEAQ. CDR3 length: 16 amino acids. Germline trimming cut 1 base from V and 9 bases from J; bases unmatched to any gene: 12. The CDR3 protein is CASSLGIGGSVFEQFF. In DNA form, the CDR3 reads TGTGCCAGCAGCTTAGGAATTGGCGGGAGTGTTTTTGAGCAGTTCTTC. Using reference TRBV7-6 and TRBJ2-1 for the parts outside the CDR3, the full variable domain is GAGVSQSPRYKVTKRGQDVALRCDPISGHVSLYWYRQALGQGPEFLTYFNYEAQQDKSGLPNDRFSAERPEGSISTLTIQRTEQRDSAMYRCASSLGIGGSVFEQFFGPGTRLTVL.

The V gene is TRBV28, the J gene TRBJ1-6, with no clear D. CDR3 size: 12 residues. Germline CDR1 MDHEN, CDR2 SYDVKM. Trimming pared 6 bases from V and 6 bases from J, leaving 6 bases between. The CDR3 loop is CASREVNSPLHF. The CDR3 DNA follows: TGTGCCAGCAGGGAAGTTAATTCACCCCTCCACTTT.

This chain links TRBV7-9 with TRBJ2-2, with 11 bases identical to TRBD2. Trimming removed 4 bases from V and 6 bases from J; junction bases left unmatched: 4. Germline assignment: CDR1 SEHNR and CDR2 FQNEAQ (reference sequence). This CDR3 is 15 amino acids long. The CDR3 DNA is TGTGCCAGCAGCTCACTAGCGGGAGCGGCCGGGGAGCTGTTTTTT. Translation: CASSSLAGAAGELFF. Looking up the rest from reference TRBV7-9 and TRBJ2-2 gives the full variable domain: DTGVSQNPRHKITKRGQNVTFRCDPISEHNRLYWYRQTLGQGPEFLTYFQNEAQLEKSRLLSDRFSAERPKGSFSTLEIQRTEQGDSAMYLCASSSLAGAAGELFFGEGSRLTVL.

The CDR3 sequence is CASRQNTEAFF. The CDR3 DNA follows: TGTGCCAGCAGACAAAACACTGAAGCTTTCTTT. This chain links TRBV7-3 with TRBJ1-1; unclear D gene. Deletions cut 6 bases from V and 2 bases from J, with 4 bases between. The CDR3 covers 11 residues. CDR1 is SGHTA, CDR2 FQGTGA, per germline.

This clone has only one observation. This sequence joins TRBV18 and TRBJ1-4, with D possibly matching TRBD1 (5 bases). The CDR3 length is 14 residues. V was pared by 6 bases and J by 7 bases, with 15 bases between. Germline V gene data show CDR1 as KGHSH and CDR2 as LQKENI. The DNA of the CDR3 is TGTGCCAGCTCTTTCAGGGCTGACGGTGAAAAACTGTTTTTT. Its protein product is CASSFRADGEKLFF.

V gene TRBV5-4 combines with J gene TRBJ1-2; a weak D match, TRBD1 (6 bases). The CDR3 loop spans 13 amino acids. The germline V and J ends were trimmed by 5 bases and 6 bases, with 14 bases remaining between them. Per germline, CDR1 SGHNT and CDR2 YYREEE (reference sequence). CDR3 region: CASRLQGGNGYTF. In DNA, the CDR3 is TGTGCCAGCAGACTACAGGGTGGGAATGGCTACACCTTC.

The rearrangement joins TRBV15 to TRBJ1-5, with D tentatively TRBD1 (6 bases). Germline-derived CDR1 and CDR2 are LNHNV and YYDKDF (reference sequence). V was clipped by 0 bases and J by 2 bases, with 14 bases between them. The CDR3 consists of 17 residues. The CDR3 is CATSRDFLGGGNQPQHF. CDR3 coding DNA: TGTGCCACCAGCAGAGATTTTTTAGGGGGTGGCAATCAGCCCCAGCATTTT. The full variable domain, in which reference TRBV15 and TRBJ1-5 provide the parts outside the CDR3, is DAMVIQNPRYQVTQFGKPVTLSCSQTLNHNVMYWYQQKSSQAPKLLFHYYDKDFNNEADTPDNFQSRRPNTSFCFLDIRSPGLGDTAMYLCATSRDFLGGGNQPQHFGDGTRLSIL.

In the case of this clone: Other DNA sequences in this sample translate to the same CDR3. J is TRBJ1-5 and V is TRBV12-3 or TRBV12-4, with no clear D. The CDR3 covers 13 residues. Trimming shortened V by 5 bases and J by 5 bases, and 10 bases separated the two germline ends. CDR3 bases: TGTGCCAGCAGTCTTCGGGGATATCAGCCCCAGCATTTT. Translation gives CASSLRGYQPQHF.

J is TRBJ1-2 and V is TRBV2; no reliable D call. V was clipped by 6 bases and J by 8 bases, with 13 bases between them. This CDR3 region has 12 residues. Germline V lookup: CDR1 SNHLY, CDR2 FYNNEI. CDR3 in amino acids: CASSGRVGGYTF. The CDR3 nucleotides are TGTGCCAGCAGCGGGAGGGTAGGAGGCTACACCTTC.

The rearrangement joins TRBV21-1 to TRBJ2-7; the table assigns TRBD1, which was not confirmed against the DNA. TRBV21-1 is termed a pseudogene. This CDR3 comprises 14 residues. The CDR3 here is CASSKVTGFYEQYF. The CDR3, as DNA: TGTGCCAGCAGCAAAGTGACAGGCTTCTACGAGCAGTACTTC.

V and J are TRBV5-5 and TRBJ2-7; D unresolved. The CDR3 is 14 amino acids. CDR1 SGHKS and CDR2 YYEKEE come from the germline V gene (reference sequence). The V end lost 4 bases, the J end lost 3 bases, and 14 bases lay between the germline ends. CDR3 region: CASSPSGVHYEQYF. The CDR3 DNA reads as TGTGCCAGCAGCCCTTCTGGGGTCCACTACGAGCAGTACTTC.

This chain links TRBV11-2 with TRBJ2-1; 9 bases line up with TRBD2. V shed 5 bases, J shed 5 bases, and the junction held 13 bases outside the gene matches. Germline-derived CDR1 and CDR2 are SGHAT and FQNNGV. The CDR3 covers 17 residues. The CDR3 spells CASSPRVAGVTNNEQFF. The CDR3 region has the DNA TGTGCCAGCAGCCCTCGGGTAGCGGGGGTTACCAACAATGAGCAGTTCTTC.

The CDR3 here is CAIKGGGGYEQYF. In nucleotides, the CDR3 is TGTGCCATAAAAGGGGGGGGAGGCTACGAGCAGTACTTC. The V and J genes are TRBV6-6 and TRBJ2-7; maybe TRBD2 (7 bases). CDR1 and CDR2 (germline): MNHNY, SVGAGI (reference sequence). The V and J ends lost 10 bases and 3 bases respectively, with 16 bases between them. This CDR3 comprises 13 residues.

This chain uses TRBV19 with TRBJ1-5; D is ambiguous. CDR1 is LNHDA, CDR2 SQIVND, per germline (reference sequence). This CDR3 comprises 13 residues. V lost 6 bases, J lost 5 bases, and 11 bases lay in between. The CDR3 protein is CASSRKQDQPQHF. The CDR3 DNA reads TGTGCCAGTAGCAGGAAGCAAGATCAGCCCCAGCATTTT.